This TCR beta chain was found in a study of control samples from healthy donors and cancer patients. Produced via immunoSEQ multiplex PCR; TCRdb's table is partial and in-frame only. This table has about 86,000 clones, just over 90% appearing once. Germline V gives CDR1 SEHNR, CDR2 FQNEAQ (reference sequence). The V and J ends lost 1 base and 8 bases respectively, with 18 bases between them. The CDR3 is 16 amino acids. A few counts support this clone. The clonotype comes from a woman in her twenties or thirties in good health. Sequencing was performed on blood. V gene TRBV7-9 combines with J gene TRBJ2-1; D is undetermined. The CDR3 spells CASSLGELASQDEQFF. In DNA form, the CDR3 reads TGTGCCAGCAGCTTAGGAGAACTGGCGAGCCAGGATGAGCAGTTCTTC.